Listed here is a single TCR beta chain. This clonotype was recorded at least ten times. Its cognate antigen has yet to be identified. No qualities accompany the bases; no much larger clone lies one base away. These data come from a study of identical twins (TCRdb year 2016). General notes on the study: To test whether fetal clonotypes persist, the study used deep sequencing on TCR alpha and beta repertoires from monozygotic twins, unrelated adults of various ages, and cord blood. To rule out contamination, the twin experiments were replicated at different times with different library preparation protocols.

The library was made by 5' RACE. TCRdb records Illumina HiSeq 2000 as the sequencer. Template switching added a universal primer binding site, and the final cDNA carried a unique molecular identifier that allowed TCR cDNA molecules to be counted accurately. First-strand cDNA for TCR alpha and beta chains was synthesized from specific primers in the conserved constant-segment region. To control for contamination, every cDNA library was double barcoded, receiving both a SMART-Mk sample barcode and Illumina barcodes. Two successive PCR steps introduced TruSeq adapter sequences along with Illumina sample barcodes. TCR alpha and beta cDNA libraries were sequenced on the Illumina HiSeq platform with custom primers. The paper's data handling went like this. Raw reads were processed with MiGEC to extract unique molecular identifiers, and MiXCR was used to determine CDR3 positions. For each individual, recombination models were inferred using an EM algorithm with the repgenHMM and IGoR tools. Shared clonotype analysis was performed with the tcR package in R, normalizing sharing by the product of cloneset sizes. Out-of-frame nonproductive sequences were analyzed to study raw recombination free of thymic and clonal selection effects. TCRdb reanalyzed the raw reads on its own, using fastp at Q25 for trimming and MiXCR for clone calling, and kept in-frame beta chains. Entries that share a CDR3 protein sequence are merged under the most common genes and DNA. The V and J calls shown here were made by TCRdb, not taken from the authors' results. The sample records 140,000 to 150,000 distinct CDR3 sequences, under 4.5% of which are singletons. 8.1% of the sample goes to the ten largest clones.

The full study reports these points: Invariant T cells such as MAIT and iNKT could partly confound zero-insertion analyses, though diverse VJ usage argued against this for most clonotypes. Excess twin sharing in beta out-of-frame sequences was weaker because fewer shared sequences lowered the signal-to-noise ratio. Recombination models systematically underestimated out-of-frame TCR alpha sharing in monozygotic twins but agreed with sharing between unrelated individuals. Out-of-frame TCR alpha sequences shared between twins showed an excess of low generation-probability sequences compared with coincidental sharing between unrelated individuals. Because the same donors could not be followed over many years, conclusions were based on cross-sectional statistical analysis. Abundant cord blood beta clonotypes had fewer insertions, young adult naive repertoires showed a similar but weaker trend, and memory repertoires showed no such trend.

Looking up the germline V gene (reference sequence) yields CDR1 LNHNV and CDR2 YYDKDF. The CDR3 covers 15 residues, taking in both the cysteine and the phenylalanine. The entry retains the CDR3 DNA only, 45 bases that are in frame from base 1. The germline ends are 9 bases apart after V is trimmed by 0 bases and J by 3 bases. Every donor in the study was a healthy Caucasian. Using Miltenyi CD45RO+ enrichment and human naive T-cell isolation kits, memory (CD45RO+) and naive T cells were isolated from PBMC. The TCR sequence derives from a man between 18 and 35 years old in good health. Sample: memory T cells sorted from blood. Reading the label with the study, this specimen's cell subset or site is: CD45RO+ enriched T cells. The V gene is TRBV15 and the J gene is TRBJ1-5; TRBD1 could be the D gene, as 5 bases match. The DNA is as follows: TGTGCCACCAGCAGAGATAAGGGGTACAATCAGCCCCAGCATTTT. Translated, it reads CATSRDKGYNQPQHF. Beyond the CDR3, the reference TRBV15 and TRBJ1-5 genes provide the residues; the full variable domain reads: DAMVIQNPRYQVTQFGKPVTLSCSQTLNHNVMYWYQQKSSQAPKLLFHYYDKDFNNEADTPDNFQSRRPNTSFCFLDIRSPGLGDTAMYLCATSRDKGYNQPQHFGDGTRLSIL.